This is a list of T cell receptor beta chains from one sample in a study of blood T cell repertoires in COVID-19. Clones were read by immunoSEQ multiplex PCR, and TCRdb kept only the in-frame ones, dropping some. The sample lists around 260,000 clones, roughly 90% occurring once. The sequenced sample was peripheral blood. The receptors come from a woman between 25 and 40 years old with active or convalescent COVID-19. CDR3s include the opening cysteine and the closing phenylalanine or tryptophan. Each record gives: J gene, V gene, D gene, clone size, CDR3 DNA, CDR3 protein. D genes are given only for firm matches. Rows may omit the clone size; those that give it use once, few, many or a size class.

j_call: TRBJ1-3; v_call: TRBV21-1; d_call: .; clone_size: .; cdr3_nt: TGTGCCAGCAGCGAAGGGGTCGGGAAACCTGGAAACACCATATATTTT; cdr3_aa: CASSEGVGKPGNTIYF
j_call: TRBJ2-7; v_call: TRBV9; d_call: TRBD2; clone_size: .; cdr3_nt: TGTGCCAGCAGCGTAGAAGGGCTAGCGGGGACCTACGAGCAGTACTTC; cdr3_aa: CASSVEGLAGTYEQYF
j_call: TRBJ2-4; v_call: TRBV7-2; d_call: TRBD2; clone_size: .; cdr3_nt: TGTGCCAGCAGCCAGGGGACTAGCCGAGCCAAAAACATTCAGTACTTC; cdr3_aa: CASSQGTSRAKNIQYF
j_call: TRBJ2-5; v_call: TRBV28; d_call: TRBD1; clone_size: .; cdr3_nt: TGTGCCAGCAGTGAGACAGGGAATCGAGAGACCCAGTACTTC; cdr3_aa: CASSETGNRETQYF
j_call: TRBJ1-1; v_call: TRBV29-1; d_call: .; clone_size: .; cdr3_nt: TGCAGCGTTGGCCGGGGAATGAACACTGAAGCTTTCTTT; cdr3_aa: CSVGRGMNTEAFF
j_call: TRBJ2-5; v_call: TRBV6-6; d_call: TRBD1; clone_size: .; cdr3_nt: TGTGCCAGCAGTCCCGACAGGGGAGGAGAGTACTTC; cdr3_aa: CASSPDRGGEYF
j_call: TRBJ1-4; v_call: TRBV30; d_call: .; clone_size: .; cdr3_nt: TGTGCCTGGAATACAGGGATAACTAATGAAAAACTGTTTTTT; cdr3_aa: CAWNTGITNEKLFF
j_call: TRBJ2-1; v_call: TRBV5-8; d_call: TRBD1; clone_size: .; cdr3_nt: TGTGCCAGCAGCTTGGGCCAGACAGGGTTGGAGCAGTTCTTC; cdr3_aa: CASSLGQTGLEQFF
j_call: TRBJ1-2; v_call: TRBV6-2/TRBV6-3; d_call: .; clone_size: .; cdr3_nt: TGTGCCAGCAGCTCCAGGCGGGCCGGTCCCCTCTCTGCCCGGGGCTACACCTTC; cdr3_aa: CASSSRRAGPLSARGYTF
j_call: TRBJ1-4; v_call: TRBV19; d_call: .; clone_size: .; cdr3_nt: TGTGCCAGTAGGGCGCAGCGGGCGGCCTACGAAAAACTGTTTTTT; cdr3_aa: CASRAQRAAYEKLFF
j_call: TRBJ1-1; v_call: TRBV3-1/TRBV3-2; d_call: .; clone_size: .; cdr3_nt: TGTGCCAGCAGCCAGGGCGGGATAGAAGCTTTCTTT; cdr3_aa: CASSQGGIEAFF
j_call: TRBJ2-3; v_call: TRBV5-1; d_call: TRBD2; clone_size: .; cdr3_nt: TGCGCCAGCAGAACTAGCGGGAGCACAGATACGCAGTATTTT; cdr3_aa: CASRTSGSTDTQYF
j_call: TRBJ1-5; v_call: TRBV4-3; d_call: .; clone_size: .; cdr3_nt: TGCGCCAGCAGCCAAGAGCGGGATCAGCCCCAGCATTTT; cdr3_aa: CASSQERDQPQHF
j_call: TRBJ1-5; v_call: TRBV18; d_call: .; clone_size: .; cdr3_nt: TGTGCCAGCTCACCAGGCCGGGGTGGGGATCAGCCCCAGCATTTT; cdr3_aa: CASSPGRGGDQPQHF
j_call: TRBJ1-6; v_call: TRBV19; d_call: TRBD1; clone_size: .; cdr3_nt: TGTGCCAGTAGTATTGACAGGGCCCCTTCACCCCTCCACTTT; cdr3_aa: CASSIDRAPSPLHF
j_call: TRBJ2-7; v_call: TRBV11-1; d_call: TRBD2; clone_size: few; cdr3_nt: TGTGCCAGCAGCCGGACTAGCGGGGGGGTCTACGAGCAGTACTTC; cdr3_aa: CASSRTSGGVYEQYF
j_call: TRBJ1-1; v_call: TRBV18; d_call: .; clone_size: .; cdr3_nt: TGTGCCAGCTCAACTGGACAGAACACTGAAGCTTTCTTT; cdr3_aa: CASSTGQNTEAFF
j_call: TRBJ2-3; v_call: TRBV4-2; d_call: .; clone_size: .; cdr3_nt: TGTGCCAGCAGCCACCGGGGTGACGGTACAGATACGCAGTATTTT; cdr3_aa: CASSHRGDGTDTQYF
j_call: TRBJ2-7; v_call: TRBV10-3; d_call: TRBD1; clone_size: .; cdr3_nt: TGTGCCGTCGGGACAGTAACCTACGAGCAGTACTTC; cdr3_aa: CAVGTVTYEQYF
j_call: TRBJ1-5; v_call: TRBV28; d_call: .; clone_size: .; cdr3_nt: TGTGCCAGCAGTATAAGGGGTTTAGGGAATCAGCCCCAGCATTTT; cdr3_aa: CASSIRGLGNQPQHF
j_call: TRBJ1-5; v_call: TRBV19; d_call: TRBD1; clone_size: .; cdr3_nt: TGTGCCAGTAGTCCGACAGGGGATCAGCCCCAGCATTTT; cdr3_aa: CASSPTGDQPQHF
j_call: TRBJ2-7; v_call: TRBV7-2; d_call: .; clone_size: once; cdr3_nt: TGTGCCAGCAGCTTAGCGATCGAGTCCTACGAGCAGTACTTC; cdr3_aa: CASSLAIESYEQYF
j_call: TRBJ1-2; v_call: TRBV6-5; d_call: TRBD1; clone_size: .; cdr3_nt: TGTGCCAGCAGACGCAACCAGGGGGCAGGGCATGGCTACACCTTC; cdr3_aa: CASRRNQGAGHGYTF
j_call: TRBJ1-2; v_call: TRBV11-2; d_call: TRBD1; clone_size: .; cdr3_nt: TGTGCCAGCAGCCCGACGGACAGGTTAGATGGCTACACCTTC; cdr3_aa: CASSPTDRLDGYTF
j_call: TRBJ1-2; v_call: TRBV28; d_call: TRBD1; clone_size: .; cdr3_nt: TGTGCCAGCAGTACCGGGACAGGGGACAATGGCTACACCTTC; cdr3_aa: CASSTGTGDNGYTF
j_call: TRBJ2-6; v_call: TRBV21-1; d_call: .; clone_size: .; cdr3_nt: TGTGCCAGCAGCAAAGTGAGGGACACCGGAAGCTCTGGGGCCAACGTCCTGACTTTC; cdr3_aa: CASSKVRDTGSSGANVLTF
j_call: TRBJ2-1; v_call: TRBV5-4; d_call: TRBD2; clone_size: .; cdr3_nt: TGTGCCAGCAGCTTGGCCAGCAAGCGGGGGGACAATGAGCAGTTCTTC; cdr3_aa: CASSLASKRGDNEQFF
j_call: TRBJ2-7; v_call: TRBV30; d_call: .; clone_size: few; cdr3_nt: TGTGCCTGGAGTGTAGGCAGGGCCTACGAGCAGTACTTC; cdr3_aa: CAWSVGRAYEQYF
j_call: TRBJ2-7; v_call: TRBV19; d_call: TRBD2; clone_size: .; cdr3_nt: TGTGCCAGTAGTCGCTCTCAAGCGGGGGGCGAGCAGTACTTC; cdr3_aa: CASSRSQAGGEQYF
j_call: TRBJ1-3; v_call: TRBV6-1; d_call: TRBD1; clone_size: .; cdr3_nt: TGTGCCAGCAGTGAAGATTGGACAGGATCTGGAAACACCATATATTTT; cdr3_aa: CASSEDWTGSGNTIYF
j_call: TRBJ1-2; v_call: TRBV6-4; d_call: .; clone_size: .; cdr3_nt: TGTGCCAGCACCCCCGGACAGAACTATGGCTACACCTTC; cdr3_aa: CASTPGQNYGYTF
j_call: TRBJ1-6; v_call: TRBV4-3; d_call: TRBD1; clone_size: .; cdr3_nt: TGCGCCAGCAGCCAAGACAGGGGGCTAGGTAATTCACCCCTCCACTTT; cdr3_aa: CASSQDRGLGNSPLHF
j_call: TRBJ1-1; v_call: TRBV28; d_call: .; clone_size: once; cdr3_nt: TGTGCCAGCACCTCGGGGGACGTGGGATTAGCTTTCTTT; cdr3_aa: CASTSGDVGLAFF
j_call: TRBJ1-2; v_call: TRBV28; d_call: .; clone_size: .; cdr3_nt: TGTGCCAGCAGTTCTCAGGGTCACTATGGCTACACCTTC; cdr3_aa: CASSSQGHYGYTF
j_call: TRBJ1-1; v_call: TRBV27; d_call: .; clone_size: .; cdr3_nt: TGTGCCAGCAGTTTAGTGGCAGCGAGGAACACTGAAGCTTTCTTT; cdr3_aa: CASSLVAARNTEAFF
j_call: TRBJ2-7; v_call: TRBV2; d_call: .; clone_size: once; cdr3_nt: TGTGCCAGCAGAGGCAGCCCCAGGGGAGAGCAGTACTTC; cdr3_aa: CASRGSPRGEQYF
j_call: TRBJ2-1; v_call: TRBV5-1; d_call: .; clone_size: .; cdr3_nt: TGCGCCAGCAGCTTGGCTAGCTTAACTACCTACAATGAGCAGTTCTTC; cdr3_aa: CASSLASLTTYNEQFF
j_call: TRBJ2-3; v_call: TRBV4-3; d_call: TRBD2; clone_size: .; cdr3_nt: TGCGCCAGCAGCCAAGCGGATCAGACTAGCGGCACAGATACGCAGTATTTT; cdr3_aa: CASSQADQTSGTDTQYF
j_call: TRBJ2-2; v_call: TRBV2; d_call: TRBD2; clone_size: .; cdr3_nt: TGTGCCAGCAGTGACCCTAGCGGGGGGTCGAACACCGGGGAGCTGTTTTTT; cdr3_aa: CASSDPSGGSNTGELFF
j_call: TRBJ1-5; v_call: TRBV28; d_call: .; clone_size: .; cdr3_nt: TGTGCCAGCAGTTTAAGCTCAGGGAATAGCAATCAGCCCCAGCATTTT; cdr3_aa: CASSLSSGNSNQPQHF
j_call: TRBJ1-2; v_call: TRBV5-1; d_call: TRBD1; clone_size: .; cdr3_nt: TGCGCCAGCAGCTTGGCAGGGGGCTATGGCTACACCTTC; cdr3_aa: CASSLAGGYGYTF
j_call: TRBJ2-3; v_call: TRBV18; d_call: TRBD2; clone_size: .; cdr3_nt: TGTGCCAGCTCACCCCAGAGCGGGGACCCCGGAAATACGCAGTATTTT; cdr3_aa: CASSPQSGDPGNTQYF
j_call: TRBJ2-2; v_call: TRBV4-3; d_call: TRBD1; clone_size: .; cdr3_nt: TGCGCCAGCAGCCAGACGGACAGGAGGACCGGGGAGCTGTTTTTT; cdr3_aa: CASSQTDRRTGELFF
j_call: TRBJ1-1; v_call: TRBV2; d_call: .; clone_size: .; cdr3_nt: TGTGCCAGCAGTGAGGTTGGGCAAATAGGCGAAGCTTTCTTT; cdr3_aa: CASSEVGQIGEAFF
j_call: TRBJ2-3; v_call: TRBV5-1; d_call: .; clone_size: .; cdr3_nt: TGCGCCAGCAGCTTGGGTCGGTCGGGCACAGATACGCAGTATTTT; cdr3_aa: CASSLGRSGTDTQYF
j_call: TRBJ2-2; v_call: TRBV7-9; d_call: TRBD1; clone_size: .; cdr3_nt: TGTGCCAGCAGCTTTCCCCGGGGGGGGACAGGGGGCACCGGGGAGCTGTTTTTT; cdr3_aa: CASSFPRGGTGGTGELFF
j_call: TRBJ1-1; v_call: TRBV5-1; d_call: .; clone_size: .; cdr3_nt: TGCGCCAGCCAAGGGAGGGCGAACACTGAAGCTTTCTTT; cdr3_aa: CASQGRANTEAFF
j_call: TRBJ2-5; v_call: TRBV9; d_call: TRBD2; clone_size: .; cdr3_nt: TGTGCCAGCAGCGACCCGTCGGGGGGAGAGACCCAGTACTTC; cdr3_aa: CASSDPSGGETQYF
j_call: TRBJ1-1; v_call: TRBV21-1; d_call: .; clone_size: .; cdr3_nt: TGTGCCAGCAGCAAAGCCGAGGGTCCCACTGAAGCTTTCTTT; cdr3_aa: CASSKAEGPTEAFF
j_call: TRBJ2-6; v_call: TRBV9; d_call: TRBD2; clone_size: .; cdr3_nt: TGTGCCAGCACACACGGAGGGCGGGGGGGCTCCCGGGCCAACGTCCTGACTTTC; cdr3_aa: CASTHGGRGGSRANVLTF
j_call: TRBJ1-2; v_call: TRBV18; d_call: .; clone_size: .; cdr3_nt: TGTGCCAGCTCACCAGACAGGAACGGCTACACCTTC; cdr3_aa: CASSPDRNGYTF